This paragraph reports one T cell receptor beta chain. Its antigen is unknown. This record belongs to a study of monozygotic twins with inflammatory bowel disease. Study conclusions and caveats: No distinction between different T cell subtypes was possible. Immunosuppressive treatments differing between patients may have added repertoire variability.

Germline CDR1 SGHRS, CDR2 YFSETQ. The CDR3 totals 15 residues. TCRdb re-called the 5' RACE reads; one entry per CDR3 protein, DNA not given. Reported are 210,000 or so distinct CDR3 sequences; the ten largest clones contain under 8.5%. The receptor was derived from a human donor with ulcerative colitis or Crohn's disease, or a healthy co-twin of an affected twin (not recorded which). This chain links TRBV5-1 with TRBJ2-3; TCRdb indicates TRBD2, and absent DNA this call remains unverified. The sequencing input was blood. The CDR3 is CASSTSGGPTDTQYF. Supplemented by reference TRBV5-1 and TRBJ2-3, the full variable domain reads KAGVTQTPRYLIKTRGQQVTLSCSPISGHRSVSWYQQTPGQGLQFLFEYFSETQRNKGNFPGRFSGRQFSNSRSEMNVSTLELGDSALYLCASSTSGGPTDTQYFGPGTRLTVL.